What follows are 7 T cell receptor beta chains derived from one specimen sequenced in a study of shared clonotypes between healthy human individuals. Naive CD8 cells were CD45RO-negative, positively selected for CCR7, excluding terminally differentiated effector memory CD45RA+ cells. Clones were sequenced by immunoSEQ multiplex PCR, and TCRdb holds only the in-frame ones, with some missing. The repertoire consists of approximately 2,200,000 clones, with about 92% occurring once and the leading ten covering around 1.7%. The source material was naive CD8+ T cells from PBMCs. These receptors all stem from a man between 18 and 35 years old in good health. Some clones in this sample may be carry-over from other donors' samples.

The V and J genes are TRBV14 and TRBJ1-4; 9 bases match TRBD1. The CDR3 has 16 amino acids. CDR1 is SGHDN, CDR2 FVKESK, per germline. With 3 bases clipped from V and 6 bases from J, the junction kept 8 bases outside the gene matches. The CDR3 DNA reads TGTGCCAGCAGCCACCGAAGGGGACAGGGTTATGAAAAACTGTTTTTT. This encodes CASSHRRGQGYEKLFF.

The chain joins TRBV2 to TRBJ1-2; 11 nucleotides agree with TRBD1. Germline V gives CDR1 SNHLY, CDR2 FYNNEI. The V segment lost 3 bases and the J segment 6 bases; nucleotides outside the gene matches: 12. The CDR3 is made up of 17 amino acids. The CDR3 DNA is TGTGCCAGCAGTGACGAGGGGGCCGGACAGGGGGCTCATGGCTACACCTTC. Translation gives CASSDEGAGQGAHGYTF.

V gene TRBV28 combines with J gene TRBJ1-5, with a tentative D call TRBD1 (6 bases). Germline loops: CDR1 MDHEN, CDR2 SYDVKM. The CDR3 is 16 amino acids. The V gene lost 3 bases and the J gene lost 7 bases, with 19 bases spanning the gap. The CDR3 sequence: CASSFLTGRTGQPQHF. The CDR3 DNA is TGTGCCAGCAGTTTTCTAACAGGGCGAACAGGCCAGCCCCAGCATTTT.

This rearrangement joins TRBV7-6 to TRBJ2-1, with 7 bases aligning to TRBD2. The CDR3 spans 15 residues. The trim removed 5 bases at V and 4 bases at J, leaving 8 bases unmatched. Germline loops: CDR1 SGHVS, CDR2 FNYEAQ. As DNA, the CDR3 is TGTGCCAGCAGCCCCCGTGTGGGAGGGTACAATGAGCAGTTCTTC. Translation: CASSPRVGGYNEQFF. Looking up the rest from reference TRBV7-6 and TRBJ2-1 gives the full variable domain: GAGVSQSPRYKVTKRGQDVALRCDPISGHVSLYWYRQALGQGPEFLTYFNYEAQQDKSGLPNDRFSAERPEGSISTLTIQRTEQRDSAMYRCASSPRVGGYNEQFFGPGTRLTVL.

The chain combines TRBV6-6 with TRBJ2-7; TRBD1 matches 11 bases. Germline CDR1 and CDR2: MNHNY and SVGAGI (reference sequence). This CDR3 is 14 amino acids long. Unmatched junction bases numbered 4, after V lost 5 bases and J lost 4 bases. CDR3 bases: TGTGCCAGCAGTGCCGGACAGGGGGCTTACGAGCAGTACTTC. It specifies CASSAGQGAYEQYF.

The genes are TRBV5-4 and TRBJ2-1; D is perhaps TRBD2 (6 bases). Germline V gene lookup returns CDR1 SGHNT and CDR2 YYREEE (reference sequence). V was trimmed by 0 bases and J by 4 bases, leaving 14 bases between them. The CDR3 spans 16 residues. The CDR3 protein is CASSLVGTGGYNEQFF. The CDR3 DNA reads as TGTGCCAGCAGCTTGGTAGGGACTGGAGGATACAATGAGCAGTTCTTC.

CDR3 coding DNA: TGTGCCAGTTCTCCCCGGGGGAGAGAGACCCAGTACTTC. Amino acids: CASSPRGRETQYF. The chain recombines TRBV19 with TRBJ2-5, with D maybe TRBD2 (6 bases). Germline V CDR1 and CDR2: LNHDA, SQIVND (reference sequence). The CDR3 is made up of 13 amino acids. V shed 8 bases and J shed 4 bases, with 14 bases lying between them.